This T cell receptor beta chain is drawn from a study of identical twins. Whole-study findings and limits: Cord blood's abundant beta clonotypes had fewer insertions, unlike memory repertoires.

As regards this clonotype: Its antigen is unidentified.

Germline V lookup: CDR1 ENHRY, CDR2 SYGVKD. Trimming took 4 bases from V and 0 from J; bases not matched to a gene: 6. This CDR3 has 17 amino acids. Through template switching, a universal primer site was introduced, and the cDNA contained unique molecular identifiers. One entry per CDR3 protein results from TCRdb running MiXCR on the 5' RACE reads. The table has more than 600,000 distinct CDR3 sequences, 15% to 20% seen once. These same data were also listed under a study on T cells expressing NK-cell markers. That report notes: Serological testing identified most of the eight sequenced donors as HCMV-seropositive and one as seronegative.

What was sequenced was PBMCs. The receptor comes from a woman between 18 and 29 years old in good health. V usage is TRBV10-3 and J usage is TRBJ2-1; 10 bases agree with TRBD2. This CDR3 reads CAISASQRGGSYNEQFF. In DNA form, the CDR3 reads TGTGCCATCAGTGCCTCCCAGCGGGGGGGCTCCTACAATGAGCAGTTCTTC.